Below are 9 T cell receptor beta chains sequenced from a single sample in a study of T-cell memory formation after mild COVID-19. TCRdb reprocessed the 5' RACE reads via MiXCR and lists one record per CDR3 protein. The table records over 500,000 distinct CDR3 sequences, about 18% of them present only once. Material for sequencing was PBMCs or a T cell subset sorted from them (not recorded which). The origin of the receptors is an adult woman who had mild COVID-19 (a few samples of this study predate the infection). Cell type and time point are not known.

This rearrangement joins TRBV6-5 to TRBJ1-1; D is unclear. The CDR3 has 13 residues. The V gene's germline CDR1 is MNHEY and CDR2 SVGAGI. V was clipped by 8 bases and J by 5 bases, with 15 bases between them. The DNA of the CDR3 is TGTGCCAGCTCATTCGGCATTAGGACTGAAGCTTTCTTT. The encoded protein is CASSFGIRTEAFF.

The chain joins TRBV3-1 to TRBJ1-5; D is possibly TRBD1 (5 bases). CDR1 is LGHDT and CDR2 is YNNKEL in the germline V gene (reference sequence). This CDR3 contains 16 residues. Trimming removed 1 base at V and 2 bases at J, with 12 bases between. The CDR3 sequence: CASSQGAQVGNQPQHF. CDR3 nucleotide sequence: TGTGCCAGCAGCCAAGGGGCACAGGTTGGCAATCAGCCCCAGCATTTT.

The chain employs TRBV3-1 and TRBJ1-6; 7 bases agree with TRBD1. V lost 1 base, J lost 6 bases, and 0 bases stayed unmatched. Per the germline V gene, CDR1 is LGHDT and CDR2 is YNNKEL (reference sequence). This CDR3 is built from 14 residues. The CDR3 spells CASSQAGGNSPLHF. The CDR3 DNA sequence: TGTGCCAGCAGCCAAGCAGGGGGTAATTCACCCCTCCACTTT.

Regarding this clonotype: This may be a read error, as it is one base from a much larger clone. This chain connects TRBV5-1 to TRBJ1-2; D is unclear. CDR3 size: 13 residues. Germline V CDR1 and CDR2: SGHRS, YFSETQ. Between the trimmed V and J ends, which lost 0 bases and 4 bases, there was a span of 7 bases. The CDR3: CASSLDTSYGYTF. CDR3 nucleotides: TGCGCCAGCAGCTTGGACACAAGCTATGGCTACACCTTC.

The J gene is TRBJ1-3, the V gene TRBV3-1; 11 bases match TRBD1. V was clipped by 1 base and J by 2 bases; unmatched bases: 1. The CDR3 runs to 16 residues. CDR1 and CDR2 (germline): LGHDT, YNNKEL (reference sequence). This chain's CDR3 is CASSQGTGGTGNTIYF. The CDR3 region has the DNA TGTGCCAGCAGCCAAGGGACAGGGGGCACTGGAAACACCATATATTTT.

This clonotype was recorded a few times. The V call is TRBV7-9, the J call TRBJ2-1; 8 positions agree with TRBD2. Germline-derived CDR1 and CDR2 are SEHNR and FQNEAQ (reference sequence). The CDR3 covers 14 residues. The junction had 5 bases not matched to a gene; V was cut back by 5 bases and J by 5 bases. The CDR3 DNA reads as TGTGCCAGCAGCCAGGGACTAGGTGACAATGAGCAGTTCTTC. It codes for CASSQGLGDNEQFF.

This clonotype has more than one count but fewer than ten. V and J are TRBV15 and TRBJ1-6; D ambiguous. Trimming took 0 bases from V and 9 from J, leaving 18 bases between them. CDR1 is LNHNV, CDR2 YYDKDF, per germline (reference sequence). This CDR3 has 17 amino acids. The CDR3 nucleotides read TGTGCCACCAGCAGAGATCTGGGCCCAGGAGGGCCTTCACCCCTCCACTTT. Its protein is CATSRDLGPGGPSPLHF.

The V call is TRBV10-3, the J call TRBJ1-2; a weak D match, TRBD1 (5 bases). V lost 8 bases and J lost 4, with 17 bases in between. The V gene's germline CDR1 is ENHRY and CDR2 SYGVKD. This CDR3 comprises 14 residues. The CDR3 DNA follows: TGTGCCATCGACGCAGGGCAGGGCTCCTATGGCTACACCTTC. Protein product: CAIDAGQGSYGYTF.

The gene calls are TRBV5-5 and TRBJ2-2; 8 bases map to TRBD1. The V gene end was trimmed by 3 bases and the J gene end by 13 bases; junction bases not matched to a gene: 8. Germline CDR1 is SGHKS and CDR2 is YYEKEE (reference sequence). This CDR3 has 13 residues. CDR3 amino acids: CASSSGQGRVLFF. CDR3 nucleotides: TGTGCCAGCAGCTCCGGACAGGGACGGGTGCTGTTTTTT.